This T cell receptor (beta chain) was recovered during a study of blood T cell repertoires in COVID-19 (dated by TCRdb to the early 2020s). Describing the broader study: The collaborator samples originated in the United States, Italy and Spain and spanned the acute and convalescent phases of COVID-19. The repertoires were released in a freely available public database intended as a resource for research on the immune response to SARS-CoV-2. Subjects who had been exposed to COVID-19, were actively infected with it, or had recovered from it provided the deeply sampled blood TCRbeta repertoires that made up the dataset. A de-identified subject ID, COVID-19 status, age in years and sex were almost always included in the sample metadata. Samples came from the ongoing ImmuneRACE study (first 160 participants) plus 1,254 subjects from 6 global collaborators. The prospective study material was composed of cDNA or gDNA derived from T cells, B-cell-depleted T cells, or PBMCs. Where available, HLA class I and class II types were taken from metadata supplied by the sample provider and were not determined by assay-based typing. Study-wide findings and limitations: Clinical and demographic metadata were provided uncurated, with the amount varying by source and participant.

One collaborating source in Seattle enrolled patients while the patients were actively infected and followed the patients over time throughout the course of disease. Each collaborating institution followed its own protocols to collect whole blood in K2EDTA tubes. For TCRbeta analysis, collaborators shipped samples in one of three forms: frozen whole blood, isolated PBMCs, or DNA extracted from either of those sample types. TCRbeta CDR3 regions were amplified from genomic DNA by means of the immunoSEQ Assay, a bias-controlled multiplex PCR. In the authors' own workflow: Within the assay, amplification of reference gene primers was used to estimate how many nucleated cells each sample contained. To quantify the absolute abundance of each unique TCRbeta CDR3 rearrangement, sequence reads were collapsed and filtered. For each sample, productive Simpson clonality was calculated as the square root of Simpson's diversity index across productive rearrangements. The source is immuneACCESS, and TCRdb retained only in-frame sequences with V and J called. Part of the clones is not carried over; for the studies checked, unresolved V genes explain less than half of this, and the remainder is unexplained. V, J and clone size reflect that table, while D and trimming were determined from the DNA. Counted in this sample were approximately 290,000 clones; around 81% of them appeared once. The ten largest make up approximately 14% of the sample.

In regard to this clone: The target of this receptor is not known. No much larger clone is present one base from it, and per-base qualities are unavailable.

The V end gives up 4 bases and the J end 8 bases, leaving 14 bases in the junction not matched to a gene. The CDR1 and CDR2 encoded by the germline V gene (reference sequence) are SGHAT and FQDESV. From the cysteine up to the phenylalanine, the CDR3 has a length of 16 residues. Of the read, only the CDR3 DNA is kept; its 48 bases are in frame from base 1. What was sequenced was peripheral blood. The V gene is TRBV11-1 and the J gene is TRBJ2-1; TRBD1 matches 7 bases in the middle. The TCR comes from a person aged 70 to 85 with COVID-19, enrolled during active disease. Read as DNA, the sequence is TGTGCCAGCAGCTGGGGGACGAGCCAAGGGGGCCATGAGCAGTTCTTC. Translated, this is CASSWGTSQGGHEQFF.